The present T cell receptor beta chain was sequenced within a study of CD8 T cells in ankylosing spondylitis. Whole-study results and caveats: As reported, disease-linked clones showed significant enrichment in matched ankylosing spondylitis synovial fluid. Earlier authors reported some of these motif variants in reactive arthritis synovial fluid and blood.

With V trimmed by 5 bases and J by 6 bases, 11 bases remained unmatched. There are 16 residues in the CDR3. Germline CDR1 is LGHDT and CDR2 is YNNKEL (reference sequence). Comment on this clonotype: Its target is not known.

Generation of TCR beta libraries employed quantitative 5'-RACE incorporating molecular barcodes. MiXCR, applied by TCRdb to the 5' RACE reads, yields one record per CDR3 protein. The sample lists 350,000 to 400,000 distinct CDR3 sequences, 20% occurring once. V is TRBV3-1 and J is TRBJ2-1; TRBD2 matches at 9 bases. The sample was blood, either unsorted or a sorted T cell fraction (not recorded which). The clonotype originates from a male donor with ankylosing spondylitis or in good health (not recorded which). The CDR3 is CASSNRGSGGVNEQFF. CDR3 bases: TGTGCCAGCAGCAACCGGGGTAGCGGGGGTGTCAATGAGCAGTTCTTC.